This T cell receptor beta chain came from a study of OX40 agonist ivuxolimab in advanced cancers. Turning to the study itself: Patients got intravenous ivuxolimab at 0.01 to 10 mg/kg every 2 weeks. Three dose-escalation patients had partial responses: one with hepatocellular carcinoma and two with cutaneous melanoma. Overall study results and limits: The 0.1-3.0 mg/kg partial responders had among the lowest clonal expansion.

With respect to this clone: Antigen unknown.

The repertoire was sequenced with immunoSEQ multiplex PCR; TCRdb's copy has only in-frame clones and lacks some. The sample consists of roughly 50,000 clones, approximately 86% of them appearing once. The sequence was collected from an adult with an advanced solid tumor such as melanoma, head and neck, liver or kidney cancer. Source: CD4+ or CD8+ T cells sorted from blood, taken in a trial of the OX40 agonist ivuxolimab.

For the CDR3, the DNA is TGCGCCAGCAGCCCCCGACAGACCCCCTACGAGCAGTACTTC. Protein product: CASSPRQTPYEQYF. The V call is TRBV5-1, the J call TRBJ2-7; TRBD1 might be the D (5 bases). The CDR3 extends over 14 amino acids. Trimming cost V 4 bases and J 2 bases, with 13 bases left between them. Germline V gives CDR1 SGHRS, CDR2 YFSETQ.